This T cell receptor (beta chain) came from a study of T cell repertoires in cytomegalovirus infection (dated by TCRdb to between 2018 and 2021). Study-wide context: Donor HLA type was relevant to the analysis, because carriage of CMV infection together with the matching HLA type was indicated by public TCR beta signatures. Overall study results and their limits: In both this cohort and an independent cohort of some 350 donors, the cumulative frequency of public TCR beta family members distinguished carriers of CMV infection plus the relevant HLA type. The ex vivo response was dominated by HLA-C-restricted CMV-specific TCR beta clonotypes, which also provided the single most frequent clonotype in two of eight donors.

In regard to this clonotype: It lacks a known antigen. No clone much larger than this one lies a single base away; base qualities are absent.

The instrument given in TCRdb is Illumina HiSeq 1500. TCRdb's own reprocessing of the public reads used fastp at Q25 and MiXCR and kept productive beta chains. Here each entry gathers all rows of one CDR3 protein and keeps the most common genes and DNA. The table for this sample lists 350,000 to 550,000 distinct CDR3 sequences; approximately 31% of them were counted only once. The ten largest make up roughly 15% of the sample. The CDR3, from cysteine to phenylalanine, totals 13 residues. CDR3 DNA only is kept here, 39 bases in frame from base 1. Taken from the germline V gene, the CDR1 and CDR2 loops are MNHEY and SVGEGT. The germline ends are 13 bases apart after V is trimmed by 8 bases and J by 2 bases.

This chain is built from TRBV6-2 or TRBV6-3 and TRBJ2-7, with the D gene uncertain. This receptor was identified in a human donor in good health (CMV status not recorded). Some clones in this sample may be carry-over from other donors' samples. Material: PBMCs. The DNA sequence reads TGTGCCAGCGGCCTTGGAATCCCCTACGAGCAGTACTTC. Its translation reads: CASGLGIPYEQYF.